This T cell receptor beta chain was recorded in a study of blood T cell repertoires in COVID-19. Across the whole study: Whether acute or convalescent, the COVID-19 samples came from the United States, Italy and Spain. PBMCs, B-cell-depleted T cells, or T cells were the source of the cDNA or gDNA that made up the material.

The germline CDR1 and CDR2 sequences are MDHEN and SYDVKM. V was cut by 4 bases and J by 5 bases, with 21 bases left in between. The CDR3 loop spans 17 amino acids. Profiled with immunoSEQ multiplex PCR; TCRdb holds only in-frame clones, not every one. This table holds about 85,000 clones, around 87% found once. The sequenced material came from peripheral blood. This sequence originates from a woman of 80 years or more with active or convalescent COVID-19. The J gene is TRBJ1-5, the V gene TRBV28; TRBD1 is a possible D gene (6 bases). CDR3 DNA: TGTGCCAGCAGTTCCCGACGAACAGGGATCGTCCATCAGCCCCAGCATTTT. Protein: CASSSRRTGIVHQPQHF.